Presented here are 18 T cell receptor beta chains from one specimen sequenced in a study of T cells after yellow fever vaccination. TCRdb re-called the 5' RACE reads with MiXCR, one entry per CDR3 protein. The table includes around 300,000 distinct CDR3 sequences, roughly 4% detected once. The material was PBMCs, obtained 5 days after the yellow fever booster vaccination. The receptors derive from a man between 18 and 29 years old who received the YFV17D yellow fever vaccine.

This clonotype was found many times. This chain links TRBV12-3 or TRBV12-4 with TRBJ1-2; D perhaps matches TRBD1 (5 bases). V gave up 6 bases and J gave up 5 bases, with 16 bases separating them. The CDR3 covers 14 residues. For the CDR3, the DNA is TGTGCCAGCAGCCGAACCTGGACACTTTATGGCTACACCTTC. As protein: CASSRTWTLYGYTF.

The V and J genes are TRBV7-2 and TRBJ1-5; D is unclear. This CDR3 region has 15 residues. The germline V gene encodes CDR1 SGHTA and CDR2 FQGNSA. V was cut by 3 bases and J by 0 bases, with 9 bases left in between. The CDR3 DNA reads TGTGCCAGCAGCTTGGGGTTCTATAGCAATCAGCCCCAGCATTTT. This gives the protein CASSLGFYSNQPQHF.

Here the CDR3 DNA reads TGTGCCAGCAGGCAGCGGGGGGGCCCAGATACGCAGTATTTT. This gives the protein CASRQRGGPDTQYF. This chain links TRBV6-5 with TRBJ2-3; 10 bases agree with TRBD2. This CDR3 region has 14 residues. V gave up 6 bases and J gave up 4 bases; unmatched junction bases: 4. The V gene's germline CDR1 is MNHEY and CDR2 SVGAGI.

V is TRBV4-1 and J is TRBJ2-3; perhaps TRBD2 as D (5 bases). The CDR3 is made up of 15 amino acids. Per germline, CDR1 MGHRA and CDR2 YSYEKL. V lost 1 base and J lost 5, with 13 bases in between. The CDR3 here is CASSQGYGVGDTQYF. In DNA, the CDR3 is TGCGCCAGCAGCCAAGGATACGGGGTCGGAGATACGCAGTATTTT.

This clonotype was found a few times. The chain combines TRBV4-3 with TRBJ2-1, with 9 bases matching TRBD1. Trimming cost V 1 base and J 6 bases; bases outside gene matches: 4. The CDR3 spans 15 residues. Germline loops: CDR1 LGHNA, CDR2 YSLEER. The CDR3 DNA is TGCGCCAGCAGCCAAGTTGGACAGGGGCGCAATGAGCAGTTCTTC. This sequence encodes CASSQVGQGRNEQFF.

This clonotype has more than one count but fewer than ten. This chain uses TRBV14 with TRBJ1-2, with 8 positions matching TRBD1. After removal of 0 bases from V and 7 bases from J, the junction contained 13 bases not matched to a gene. CDR3 size: 17 residues. Germline CDR1 and CDR2: SGHDN and FVKESK. The CDR3 loop reads CASSQDRWAGGIVGYTF. The CDR3 nucleotides read TGTGCCAGCAGCCAAGATCGATGGGCAGGGGGCATAGTTGGCTACACCTTC.

This clonotype has a handful of counts. The chain recombines TRBV20-1 with TRBJ2-5; weak D call: TRBD1 (5 bases). V gave up 4 bases and J gave up 1 base, with 7 bases separating them. Germline assignment: CDR1 DFQATT and CDR2 SNEGSKA (reference sequence). This CDR3 has 12 amino acids. The CDR3 loop reads CSANGAQETQYF. The CDR3 DNA is TGCAGTGCTAATGGGGCCCAAGAGACCCAGTACTTC.

The rearrangement links TRBV2 to TRBJ2-1; 8 bases are a match to TRBD2. The germline gives CDR1 SNHLY, CDR2 FYNNEI. The CDR3 is 15 amino acids. V dropped 10 bases and J dropped 0; count of bases not matched to a gene: 8. CDR3 loop: CANRAGASSYNEQFF. CDR3 nucleotide sequence: TGTGCCAACAGAGCGGGGGCGAGCTCCTACAATGAGCAGTTCTTC.

This chain uses TRBV20-1 with TRBJ2-5, with 7 bases fitting TRBD2. Germline CDR1 is DFQATT and CDR2 is SNEGSKA (reference sequence). Trimming at V came to 6 bases and at J to 1 base, leaving 8 bases not matched to a gene. The CDR3 extends over 14 amino acids. The CDR3 DNA follows: TGCAGTGCCCCCCGTGGGGGGGGCCAAGAGACCCAGTACTTC. The encoded protein is CSAPRGGGQETQYF.

In this sample, this clonotype turned up many times. This chain uses TRBV5-1 with TRBJ2-3, with TRBD2 as a possible D gene (6 bases). Germline CDR1 is SGHRS and CDR2 is YFSETQ. Trimming removed 1 base at V and 0 bases at J, with 12 bases between. This CDR3 comprises 16 residues. CDR3 amino acids: CASSLMASVSTDTQYF. CDR3 in DNA: TGCGCCAGCAGCTTGATGGCTAGCGTTAGCACAGATACGCAGTATTTT.

J is TRBJ1-6 and V is TRBV27; 8 bases match TRBD1. Germline values: CDR1 MNHEY, CDR2 SMNVEV (reference sequence). V was pared by 10 bases and J by 10 bases, with 15 bases of the junction left unmatched. This CDR3 contains 15 residues. CDR3 region: CATHPRLGQGSPLHF. CDR3 bases: TGTGCCACCCACCCGAGATTAGGACAGGGATCACCCCTCCACTTT.

A few counts support this clonotype. The chain uses TRBV3-1 and TRBJ2-3; D not certain. The CDR3 runs to 14 residues. Germline V gene lookup returns CDR1 LGHDT and CDR2 YNNKEL (reference sequence). With 4 bases removed from V and 3 bases from J, the gap between germline ends came to 11 bases. DNA of the CDR3: TGTGCCAGCAGCCCCGCTCCGACGACAGATACGCAGTATTTT. It specifies CASSPAPTTDTQYF.

In this sample, this clonotype turned up a few times. Here the CDR3 reads CAIPREIYEQYF. The CDR3 nucleotides are TGTGCCATCCCCAGGGAAATCTACGAGCAGTACTTC. The chain recombines TRBV10-3 with TRBJ2-7; TRBD1 is a possible D gene (5 bases). Germline V CDR1 and CDR2: ENHRY, SYGVKD. V lost 8 bases and J lost 3, with 11 bases in between. CDR3 size: 12 residues.

This chain joins TRBV27 and TRBJ2-3; 9 bases align to TRBD2. This CDR3 is 16 amino acids long. The germline CDR1 and CDR2 sequences are MNHEY and SMNVEV (reference sequence). J lost 1 base, V lost 7 bases, and 9 bases had no gene match. CDR3 amino acids: CASTHAGGLRTDTQYF. The CDR3 region has the DNA TGTGCCAGCACTCACGCGGGGGGGCTTCGCACAGATACGCAGTATTTT.

This clonotype was observed a few times. V is TRBV12-3 or TRBV12-4 and J is TRBJ2-1; 9 bases align to TRBD2. The CDR3 loop spans 15 amino acids. With 5 bases clipped from V and 9 bases from J, the junction kept 11 bases outside the gene matches. CDR3 amino acids: CASSPAGGGAAEQFF. CDR3 sequence (DNA): TGTGCCAGCAGTCCGGCGGGCGGGGGGGCCGCTGAGCAGTTCTTC.

A few counts support this clonotype. This rearrangement joins TRBV6-5 to TRBJ1-6, with 10 bases matching TRBD1. The CDR3 consists of 15 residues. Unmatched junction bases numbered 8, after V lost 6 bases and J lost 9 bases. CDR1 and CDR2 from the germline V gene are MNHEY and SVGAGI. The CDR3 protein is CASSSGTGVGSPLHF. As DNA, the CDR3 is TGTGCCAGCAGCTCCGGGACAGGGGTGGGTTCACCCCTCCACTTT.

This chain joins TRBV6-6 and TRBJ1-6, with TRBD1 identical over 8 bases. The V and J ends lost 6 bases and 7 bases, in that order; junction bases with no gene match: 8. This CDR3 region has 15 residues. Germline values: CDR1 MNHNY, CDR2 SVGAGI (reference sequence). The DNA of the CDR3 is TGTGCCAGCAGAGGGACAGGCGGCACCAATTCACCCCTCCACTTT. This gives the protein CASRGTGGTNSPLHF.

This clonotype was detected ten times or more. The chain uses TRBV11-2 and TRBJ2-1; D gene uncertain. The V gene's germline CDR1 is SGHAT and CDR2 FQNNGV. V lost 5 bases and J lost 5, with 10 bases in between. This CDR3 has 13 amino acids. The CDR3 bases are TGTGCCAGCAGCGCGGACCTAAACAATGAGCAGTTCTTC. This translates into CASSADLNNEQFF.